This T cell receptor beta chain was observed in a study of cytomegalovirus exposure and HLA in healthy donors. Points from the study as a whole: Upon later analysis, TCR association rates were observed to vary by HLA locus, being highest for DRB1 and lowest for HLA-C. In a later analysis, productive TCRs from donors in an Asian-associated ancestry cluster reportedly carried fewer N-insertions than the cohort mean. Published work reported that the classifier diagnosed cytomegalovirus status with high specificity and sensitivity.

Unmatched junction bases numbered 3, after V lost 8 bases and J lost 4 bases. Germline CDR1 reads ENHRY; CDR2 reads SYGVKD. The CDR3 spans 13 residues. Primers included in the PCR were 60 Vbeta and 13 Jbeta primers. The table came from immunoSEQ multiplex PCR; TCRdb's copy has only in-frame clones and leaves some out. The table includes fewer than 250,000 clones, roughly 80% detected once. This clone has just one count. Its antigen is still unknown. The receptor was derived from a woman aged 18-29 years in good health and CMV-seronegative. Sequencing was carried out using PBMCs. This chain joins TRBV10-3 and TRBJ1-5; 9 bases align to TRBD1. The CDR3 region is CAIGDRENQPQHF. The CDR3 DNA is TGTGCCATCGGGGACAGGGAAAATCAGCCCCAGCATTTT.